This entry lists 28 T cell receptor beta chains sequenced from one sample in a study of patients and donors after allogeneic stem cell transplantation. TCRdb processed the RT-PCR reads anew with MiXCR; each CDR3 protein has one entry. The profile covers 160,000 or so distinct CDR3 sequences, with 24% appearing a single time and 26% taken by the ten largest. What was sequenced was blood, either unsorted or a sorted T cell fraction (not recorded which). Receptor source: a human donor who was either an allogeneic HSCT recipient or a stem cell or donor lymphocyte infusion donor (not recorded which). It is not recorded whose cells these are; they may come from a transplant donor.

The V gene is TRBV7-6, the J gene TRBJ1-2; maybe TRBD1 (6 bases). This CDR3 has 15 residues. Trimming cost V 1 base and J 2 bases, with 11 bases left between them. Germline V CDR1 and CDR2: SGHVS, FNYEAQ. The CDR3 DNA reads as TGTGCCAGCAGCTTAGATGTCGGACAGAACTATGGCTACACCTTC. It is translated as CASSLDVGQNYGYTF. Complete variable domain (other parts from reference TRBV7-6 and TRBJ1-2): GAGVSQSPRYKVTKRGQDVALRCDPISGHVSLYWYRQALGQGPEFLTYFNYEAQQDKSGLPNDRFSAERPEGSISTLTIQRTEQRDSAMYRCASSLDVGQNYGYTFGSGTRLTVV.

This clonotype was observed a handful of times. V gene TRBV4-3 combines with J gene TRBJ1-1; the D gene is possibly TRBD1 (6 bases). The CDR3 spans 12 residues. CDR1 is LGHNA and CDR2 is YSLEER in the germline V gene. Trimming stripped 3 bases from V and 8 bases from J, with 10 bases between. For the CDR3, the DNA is TGCGCCAGCAGCCAGACCGGGACAGAAGCTTTCTTT. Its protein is CASSQTGTEAFF.

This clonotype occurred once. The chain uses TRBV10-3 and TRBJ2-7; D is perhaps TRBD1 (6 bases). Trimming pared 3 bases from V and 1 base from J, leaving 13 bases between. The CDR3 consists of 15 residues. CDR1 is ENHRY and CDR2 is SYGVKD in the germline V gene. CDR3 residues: CAISDLGTTSYEQYF. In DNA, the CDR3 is TGTGCCATCAGTGATTTGGGGACAACTTCCTACGAGCAGTACTTC.

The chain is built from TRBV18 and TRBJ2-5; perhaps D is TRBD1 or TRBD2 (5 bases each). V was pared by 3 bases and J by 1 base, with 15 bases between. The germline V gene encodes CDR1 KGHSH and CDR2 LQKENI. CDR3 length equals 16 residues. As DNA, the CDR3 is TGTGCCAGCTCACCGCTTTTTGGGACGGTCCAAGAGACCCAGTACTTC. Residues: CASSPLFGTVQETQYF.

The CDR3 region is CASSSRALSSGLYNEQFF. The DNA for the CDR3 is TGTGCCAGCAGCTCCCGTGCGCTGTCTAGCGGACTCTACAATGAGCAGTTCTTC. The chain recombines TRBV7-9 with TRBJ2-1, with TRBD2 identical over 7 bases. The CDR3 is 18 amino acids. Per germline, CDR1 SEHNR and CDR2 FQNEAQ (reference sequence). J lost 3 bases, V lost 4 bases, and 15 bases had no gene match.

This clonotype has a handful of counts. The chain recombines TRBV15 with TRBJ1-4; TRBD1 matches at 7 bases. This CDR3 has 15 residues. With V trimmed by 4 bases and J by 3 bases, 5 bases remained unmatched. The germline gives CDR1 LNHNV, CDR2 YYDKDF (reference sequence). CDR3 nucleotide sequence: TGTGCCACCAGCAACTACCAGGGGGCTAATGAAAAACTGTTTTTT. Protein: CATSNYQGANEKLFF.

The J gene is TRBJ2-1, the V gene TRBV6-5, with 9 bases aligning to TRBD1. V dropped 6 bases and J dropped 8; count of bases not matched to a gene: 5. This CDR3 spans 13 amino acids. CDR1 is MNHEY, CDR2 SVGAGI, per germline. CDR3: CASSWDRDDEQFF. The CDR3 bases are TGTGCCAGCAGCTGGGACAGGGACGATGAGCAGTTCTTC.

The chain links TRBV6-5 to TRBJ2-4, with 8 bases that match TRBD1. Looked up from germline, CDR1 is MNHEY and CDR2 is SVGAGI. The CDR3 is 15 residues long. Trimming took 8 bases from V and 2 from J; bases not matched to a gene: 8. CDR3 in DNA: TGTGCCAGCTCCTGGGACAGGTGGACCAAAAACATTCAGTACTTC. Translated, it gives CASSWDRWTKNIQYF.

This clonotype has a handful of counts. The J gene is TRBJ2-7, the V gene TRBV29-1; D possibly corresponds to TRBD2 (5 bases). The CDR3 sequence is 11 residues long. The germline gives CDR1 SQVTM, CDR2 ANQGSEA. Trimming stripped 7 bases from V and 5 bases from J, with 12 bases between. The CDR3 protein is CSGGWANEQYF. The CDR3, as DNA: TGCAGCGGAGGGTGGGCCAACGAGCAGTACTTC.

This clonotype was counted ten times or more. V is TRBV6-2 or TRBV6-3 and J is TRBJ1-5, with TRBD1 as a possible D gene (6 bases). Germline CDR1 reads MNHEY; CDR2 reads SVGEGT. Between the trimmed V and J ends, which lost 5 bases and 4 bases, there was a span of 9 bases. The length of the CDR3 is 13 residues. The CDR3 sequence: CASSKTGNQPQHF. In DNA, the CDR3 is TGTGCCAGCAGTAAAACAGGGAATCAGCCCCAGCATTTT.

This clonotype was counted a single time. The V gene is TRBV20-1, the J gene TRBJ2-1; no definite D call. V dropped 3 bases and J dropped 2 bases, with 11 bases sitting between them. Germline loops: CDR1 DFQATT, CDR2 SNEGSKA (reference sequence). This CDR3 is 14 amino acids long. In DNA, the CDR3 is TGCAGTGCTAGCCGACCAGCAACCTACAATGAGCAGTTCTTC. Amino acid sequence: CSASRPATYNEQFF.

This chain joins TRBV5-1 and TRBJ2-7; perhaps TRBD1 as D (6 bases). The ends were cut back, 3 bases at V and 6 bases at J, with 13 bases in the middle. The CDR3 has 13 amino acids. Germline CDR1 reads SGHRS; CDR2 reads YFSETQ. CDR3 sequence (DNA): TGCGCCAGCAGCTCCGGACAGCCGGCCGAGCAGTACTTC. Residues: CASSSGQPAEQYF.

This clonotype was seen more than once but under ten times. For the CDR3, the DNA is TGCGCCAGCAGCCCGGGACTAGCCGGGAGTACGCAGTATTTT. Amino acid sequence: CASSPGLAGSTQYF. The chain is built from TRBV5-1 and TRBJ2-3; the match to TRBD2 covers 9 bases. V dropped 4 bases and J dropped 8; count of bases not matched to a gene: 8. The CDR3 spans 14 residues. CDR1 is SGHRS, CDR2 YFSETQ, per germline.

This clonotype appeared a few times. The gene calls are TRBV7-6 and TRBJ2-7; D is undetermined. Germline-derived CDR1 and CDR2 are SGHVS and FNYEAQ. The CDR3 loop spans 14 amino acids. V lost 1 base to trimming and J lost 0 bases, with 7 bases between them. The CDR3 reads CASSLGFSSYEQYF. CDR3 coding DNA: TGTGCCAGCAGCTTAGGGTTTAGCTCCTACGAGCAGTACTTC.

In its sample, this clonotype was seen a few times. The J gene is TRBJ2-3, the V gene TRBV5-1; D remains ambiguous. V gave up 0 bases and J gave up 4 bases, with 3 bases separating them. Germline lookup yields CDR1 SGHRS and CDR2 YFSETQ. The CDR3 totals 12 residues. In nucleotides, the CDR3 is TGCGCCAGCAGCTTGGAAGCAGATACGCAGTATTTT. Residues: CASSLEADTQYF.

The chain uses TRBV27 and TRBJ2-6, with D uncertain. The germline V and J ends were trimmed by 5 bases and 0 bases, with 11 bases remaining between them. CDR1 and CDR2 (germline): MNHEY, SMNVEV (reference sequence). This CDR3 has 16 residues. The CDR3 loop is CASSPRAYSGANVLTF. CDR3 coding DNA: TGTGCCAGCAGTCCTAGGGCCTACTCTGGGGCCAACGTCCTGACTTTC.

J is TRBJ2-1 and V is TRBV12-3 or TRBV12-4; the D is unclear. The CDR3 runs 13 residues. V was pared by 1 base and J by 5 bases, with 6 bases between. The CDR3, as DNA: TGTGCCAGCAGTTTAGGGGGTCACAATGAGCAGTTCTTC. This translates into CASSLGGHNEQFF.

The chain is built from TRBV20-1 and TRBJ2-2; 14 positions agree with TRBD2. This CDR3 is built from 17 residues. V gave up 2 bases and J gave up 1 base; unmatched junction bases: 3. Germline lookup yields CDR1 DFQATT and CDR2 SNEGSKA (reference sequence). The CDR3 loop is CSARSGTSGGNTGELFF. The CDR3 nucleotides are TGCAGTGCTAGATCCGGGACTAGCGGGGGGAACACCGGGGAGCTGTTTTTT.

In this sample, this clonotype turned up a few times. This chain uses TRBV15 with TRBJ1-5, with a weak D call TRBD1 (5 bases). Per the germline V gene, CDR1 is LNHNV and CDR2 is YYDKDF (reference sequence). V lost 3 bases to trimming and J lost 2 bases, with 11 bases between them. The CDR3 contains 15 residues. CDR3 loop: CATSSRAAGNQPQHF. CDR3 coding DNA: TGTGCCACCAGCAGCAGGGCGGCGGGCAATCAGCCCCAGCATTTT.

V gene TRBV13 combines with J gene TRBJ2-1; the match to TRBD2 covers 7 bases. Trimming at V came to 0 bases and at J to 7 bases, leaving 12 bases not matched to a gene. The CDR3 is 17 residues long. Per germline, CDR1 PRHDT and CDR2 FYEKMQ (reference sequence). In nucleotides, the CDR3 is TGTGCCAGCAGCTTAGGGACTTCACGGGAGGTCGTTAATGAGCAGTTCTTC. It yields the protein CASSLGTSREVVNEQFF.

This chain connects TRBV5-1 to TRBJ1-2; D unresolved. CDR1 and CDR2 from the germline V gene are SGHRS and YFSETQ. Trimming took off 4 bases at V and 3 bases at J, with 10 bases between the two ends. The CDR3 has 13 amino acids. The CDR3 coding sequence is TGCGCCAGCAGCCTGACTATCGACTATGGCTACACCTTC. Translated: CASSLTIDYGYTF.

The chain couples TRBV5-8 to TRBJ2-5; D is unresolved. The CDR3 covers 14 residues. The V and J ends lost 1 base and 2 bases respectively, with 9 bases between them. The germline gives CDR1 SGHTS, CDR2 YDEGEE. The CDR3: CASSLYSYQETQYF. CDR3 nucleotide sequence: TGTGCCAGCAGCTTGTACAGCTATCAAGAGACCCAGTACTTC.

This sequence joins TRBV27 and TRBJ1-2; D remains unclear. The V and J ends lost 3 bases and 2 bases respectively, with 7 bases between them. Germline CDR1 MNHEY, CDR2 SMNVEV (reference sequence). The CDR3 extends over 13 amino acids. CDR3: CASSLSLNYGYTF. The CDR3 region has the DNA TGTGCCAGCAGTTTGTCCCTGAACTATGGCTACACCTTC.

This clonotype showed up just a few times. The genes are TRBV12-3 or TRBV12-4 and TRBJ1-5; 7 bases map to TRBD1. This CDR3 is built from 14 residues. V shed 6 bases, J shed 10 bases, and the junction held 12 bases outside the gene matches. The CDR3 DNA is TGTGCCAGCAGCCTTAGACAGGGCTTAAACCCCCAGCATTTT. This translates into CASSLRQGLNPQHF.

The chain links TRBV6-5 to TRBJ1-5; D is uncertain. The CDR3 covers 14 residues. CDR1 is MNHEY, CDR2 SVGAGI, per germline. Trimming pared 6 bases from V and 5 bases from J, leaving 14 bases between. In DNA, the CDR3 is TGTGCCAGCAGGACTGTGAGGGAGGATCAGCCCCAGCATTTT. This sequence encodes CASRTVREDQPQHF.

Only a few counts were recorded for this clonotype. CDR3 coding DNA: TGTGCTAGTGGTTTACTAGCGGGGTTTGCAGATACGCAGTATTTT. Its protein is CASGLLAGFADTQYF. This sequence joins TRBV12-5 and TRBJ2-3, with 10 bases aligning to TRBD2. The CDR3 runs to 15 residues. Germline loops: CDR1 LGHNT, CDR2 FRNRAP. J was trimmed by 4 bases and V by 3 bases; bases with no gene match: 4.

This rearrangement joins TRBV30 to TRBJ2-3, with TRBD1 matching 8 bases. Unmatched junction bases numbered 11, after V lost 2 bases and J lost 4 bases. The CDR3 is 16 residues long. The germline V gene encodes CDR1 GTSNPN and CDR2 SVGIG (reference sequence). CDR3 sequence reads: CAWSIGQGRGPDTQYF. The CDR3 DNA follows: TGTGCCTGGAGTATAGGACAGGGTCGGGGTCCAGATACGCAGTATTTT.

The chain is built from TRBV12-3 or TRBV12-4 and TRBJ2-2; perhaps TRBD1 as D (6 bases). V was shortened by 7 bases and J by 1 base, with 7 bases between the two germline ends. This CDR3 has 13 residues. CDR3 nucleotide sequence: TGTGCCAGCAAACAGGGGAACACCGGGGAGCTGTTTTTT. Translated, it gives CASKQGNTGELFF.